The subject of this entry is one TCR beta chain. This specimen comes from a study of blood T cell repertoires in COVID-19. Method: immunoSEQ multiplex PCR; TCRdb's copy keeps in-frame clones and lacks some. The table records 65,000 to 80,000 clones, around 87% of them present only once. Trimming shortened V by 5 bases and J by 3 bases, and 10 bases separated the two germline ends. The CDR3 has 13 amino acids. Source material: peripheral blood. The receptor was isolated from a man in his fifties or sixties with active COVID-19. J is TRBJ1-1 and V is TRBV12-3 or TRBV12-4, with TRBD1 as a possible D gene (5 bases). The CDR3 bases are TGTGCCAGCAGTGCCAGGGCGGACACTGAAGCTTTCTTT. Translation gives CASSARADTEAFF.